The 29 T cell receptor beta chains given below trace back to one sample, sequenced in a study of technical replicates of blood from a few donors (dated by TCRdb to the late 2010s). Library prep was done by the immunoSEQ multiplex PCR assay. Imported from immuneACCESS, the table was reduced by TCRdb to in-frame sequences with V and J called. These copies leave out some clones; in studies compared against another copy, an unresolved V gene accounts for under half, and the cause of the remainder is not known. Here the sample has approximately 84,000 clones; roughly 98% occur a single time. The top ten hold approximately 0.15% of the sample. Sequenced: T cells isolated from PBMCs. The receptors were sampled from a human donor in good health.

The chain combines TRBV6-5 with TRBJ2-1, with 8 bases aligning to TRBD1. In germline, CDR1 is MNHEY, CDR2 SVGAGI. V lost 2 bases, J lost 15 bases, and 3 bases stayed unmatched. The CDR3 is 11 residues long. CDR3 loop: CASSYRDRRFF. The DNA of the CDR3 is TGTGCCAGCAGTTACCGGGACAGGAGGTTCTTC.

The V and J genes are TRBV6-6 and TRBJ1-6; 8 bases map to TRBD1. V was pared by 2 bases and J by 8 bases, with 5 bases of the junction left unmatched. CDR1 is MNHNY and CDR2 is SVGAGI in the germline V gene (reference sequence). The CDR3 length is 15 residues. CDR3 in DNA: TGTGCCAGCAGTTACCCTACAGGGGGGGATTCACCCCTCCACTTT. Encoded protein: CASSYPTGGDSPLHF.

The V gene is TRBV6-4, the J gene TRBJ2-1, with D possibly TRBD2 on 5 matching bases. CDR3 length: 13 residues. Between the trimmed V and J ends, which lost 4 bases and 10 bases, there was a span of 14 bases. The V gene's germline CDR1 is MRHNA and CDR2 SNTAGT. Here the CDR3 reads CASSVEVSGEQFF. The DNA for the CDR3 is TGTGCCAGCAGTGTAGAGGTCTCGGGGGAGCAGTTCTTC.

V usage is TRBV25-1 and J usage is TRBJ1-1; 9 bases fit TRBD1. CDR3 size: 18 residues. V trimming: 2 bases; J trimming: 4 bases; junction bases outside the gene matches: 14. From germline, CDR1 is MGHDK and CDR2 SYGVNS. The CDR3 sequence is CASSEDAGDREDCTEAFF. CDR3 nucleotides: TGTGCCAGCAGTGAAGACGCTGGGGACAGGGAGGATTGCACTGAAGCTTTCTTT.

V usage is TRBV5-5 and J usage is TRBJ1-1; D not resolved. The ends were cut back, 4 bases at V and 0 bases at J, with 16 bases in the middle. CDR3 length: 16 residues. Germline V lookup: CDR1 SGHKS, CDR2 YYEKEE (reference sequence). CDR3 DNA sequence: TGTGCCAGCAGCCTTATCGCGGCCAGACTGAACACTGAAGCTTTCTTT. Protein: CASSLIAARLNTEAFF.

CDR3 sequence (DNA): TGTGCCAGCAGCTTAAGCGGACAGAGCTACGAGCAGTACTTC. Its translation: CASSLSGQSYEQYF. The rearrangement links TRBV7-6 to TRBJ2-7, with D tentatively TRBD1 (6 bases). CDR3 length: 14 residues. The V gene lost 2 bases and the J gene lost 3 bases, with 11 bases spanning the gap. Per the germline V gene, CDR1 is SGHVS and CDR2 is FNYEAQ.

The chain links TRBV27 to TRBJ2-7; D uncertain. Trimming pared 5 bases from V and 0 bases from J, leaving 8 bases between. This CDR3 is 13 amino acids long. Germline loops: CDR1 MNHEY, CDR2 SMNVEV (reference sequence). CDR3 residues: CASSPESSYEQYF. The DNA of the CDR3 is TGTGCCAGCAGTCCTGAGAGCTCCTACGAGCAGTACTTC.

The gene calls are TRBV27 and TRBJ1-1, with D hard to call. With 1 base removed from V and 1 base from J, the gap between germline ends came to 7 bases. CDR1 and CDR2 from the germline V gene are MNHEY and SMNVEV (reference sequence). This CDR3 region has 14 residues. CDR3 sequence (DNA): TGTGCCAGCAGTTTATTCGGTCAGAACACTGAAGCTTTCTTT. Amino acids: CASSLFGQNTEAFF.

This chain joins TRBV5-1 and TRBJ2-1; 8 bases are shared with TRBD1. This CDR3 contains 17 residues. J lost 4 bases, V lost 0 bases, and 9 bases had no gene match. Germline loops: CDR1 SGHRS, CDR2 YFSETQ. The CDR3 region has the DNA TGCGCCAGCAGCTTGGTGGGTGGGACAGGAGGATACAATGAGCAGTTCTTC. Translating it yields CASSLVGGTGGYNEQFF. The entire variable domain, with the rest obtained from reference TRBV5-1 and TRBJ2-1, is as follows: KAGVTQTPRYLIKTRGQQVTLSCSPISGHRSVSWYQQTPGQGLQFLFEYFSETQRNKGNFPGRFSGRQFSNSRSEMNVSTLELGDSALYLCASSLVGGTGGYNEQFFGPGTRLTVL.

The chain recombines TRBV2 with TRBJ2-5; D not certain. The CDR3 runs 11 residues. Germline V gene lookup returns CDR1 SNHLY and CDR2 FYNNEI. V lost 8 bases and J 3 bases, leaving 7 bases between the germline ends. The CDR3 protein is CASAEEETQYF. The DNA of the CDR3 is TGTGCCAGCGCCGAGGAAGAGACCCAGTACTTC.

The chain joins TRBV7-9 to TRBJ1-5, with TRBD1 matching over 10 bases. Germline V lookup: CDR1 SEHNR, CDR2 FQNEAQ (reference sequence). The junction had 9 bases not matched to a gene; V was cut back by 6 bases and J by 7 bases. There are 15 residues in the CDR3. The CDR3 loop reads CASSSTGGAGQPQHF. The CDR3 DNA is TGTGCCAGCAGTTCGACAGGGGGCGCCGGACAGCCCCAGCATTTT. Full variable domain (missing parts from reference TRBV7-9 and TRBJ1-5): DTGVSQNPRHKITKRGQNVTFRCDPISEHNRLYWYRQTLGQGPEFLTYFQNEAQLEKSRLLSDRFSAERPKGSFSTLEIQRTEQGDSAMYLCASSSTGGAGQPQHFGDGTRLSIL.

The rearrangement uses TRBV11-2 and TRBJ1-4, with D perhaps matching TRBD1 (5 bases). Germline V gene data show CDR1 as SGHAT and CDR2 as FQNNGV. The germline V and J ends were trimmed by 3 bases and 0 bases, with 8 bases remaining between them. The CDR3 totals 15 residues. The CDR3, as DNA: TGTGCCAGCAGCTTGCAACAGGCAACTAATGAAAAACTGTTTTTT. It is translated as CASSLQQATNEKLFF. Supplemented by reference TRBV11-2 and TRBJ1-4, the full variable domain reads EAGVAQSPRYKIIEKRQSVAFWCNPISGHATLYWYQQILGQGPKLLIQFQNNGVVDDSQLPKDRFSAERLKGVDSTLKIQPAKLEDSAVYLCASSLQQATNEKLFFGSGTQLSVL.

The gene calls are TRBV5-1 and TRBJ1-2; D unresolved. Germline V gene data show CDR1 as SGHRS and CDR2 as YFSETQ. The CDR3 totals 14 residues. Deletions cut 3 bases from V and 0 bases from J, with 9 bases between. CDR3 residues: CASSSTTTNYGYTF. DNA for the CDR3: TGCGCCAGCAGCTCAACAACGACTAACTATGGCTACACCTTC.

The V call is TRBV19, the J call TRBJ2-3; TRBD1 matches at 9 bases. This CDR3 is 16 amino acids long. V gave up 3 bases and J gave up 4 bases; unmatched junction bases: 8. The germline CDR1 and CDR2 sequences are LNHDA and SQIVND (reference sequence). The CDR3 nucleotides are TGTGCCAGTAGTATCTGGACAGGGGTTCAGGCAGATACGCAGTATTTT. As protein: CASSIWTGVQADTQYF.

This chain uses TRBV18 with TRBJ1-1; TRBD1 matches 11 bases. This CDR3 comprises 21 residues. Trimming took 8 bases from V and 4 from J; bases not matched to a gene: 27. Germline V lookup: CDR1 KGHSH, CDR2 LQKENI. The CDR3 bases are TGTGCCAGCAACCACCTAAAGCTTATTAGGGGACAGGGGGATATTGGCACTGAAGCTTTCTTT. Its protein is CASNHLKLIRGQGDIGTEAFF.

This clone was detected only once. V and J are TRBV14 and TRBJ1-3; TRBD1 is a possible D gene (6 bases). This CDR3 comprises 16 residues. Germline V CDR1 and CDR2: SGHDN, FVKESK. V was clipped by 8 bases and J by 0 bases, with 17 bases between them. The CDR3 DNA is TGTGCCAGCGCGCCCTCAGGACAGACCTCTGGAAACACCATATATTTT. Protein sequence: CASAPSGQTSGNTIYF. The whole variable domain, filled in from reference TRBV14 and TRBJ1-3, reads EAGVTQFPSHSVIEKGQTVTLRCDPISGHDNLYWYRRVMGKEIKFLLHFVKESKQDESGMPNNRFLAERTGGTYSTLKVQPAELEDSGVYFCASAPSGQTSGNTIYFGEGSWLTVV.

About this clone: A junction boundary mismatches the germline segment, possibly from a read error. The rearrangement links TRBV27 to TRBJ2-1, with TRBD2 identical over 8 bases. The CDR3 has 16 amino acids. The V gene's germline CDR1 is MNHEY and CDR2 SMNVEV (reference sequence). The CDR3 is CASSLSLAVSYNEQFF. CDR3 bases: TGTGCCAGCAGTCTATCACTAGCGGTATCCTACAATGAGCAGTTCTTC.

V usage is TRBV5-1 and J usage is TRBJ2-7; D is perhaps TRBD1 (6 bases). V dropped 2 bases and J dropped 1 base, with 13 bases sitting between them. Germline loops: CDR1 SGHRS, CDR2 YFSETQ. The CDR3 sequence is 15 residues long. For the CDR3, the DNA is TGCGCCAGCAGCTTCACAGGGCCACAATCCTACGAGCAGTACTTC. Translated: CASSFTGPQSYEQYF.

This sequence joins TRBV19 and TRBJ2-7; tentatively, D is TRBD1 (6 bases). CDR3 length: 14 residues. Germline V gene lookup returns CDR1 LNHDA and CDR2 SQIVND (reference sequence). Trimming pared 1 base from V and 2 bases from J, leaving 9 bases between. The CDR3 region has the DNA TGTGCCAGTAGTATAGGACAGGCCGCCTACGAGCAGTACTTC. This translates into CASSIGQAAYEQYF.

In its sample, this clone was seen once. The chain recombines TRBV11-3 with TRBJ1-2, with unresolved D. The V gene's germline CDR1 is SGHNT and CDR2 YENEEA. V lost 2 bases to trimming and J lost 2 bases, with 12 bases between them. The CDR3 totals 15 residues. The CDR3 here is CASSLPGINNYGYTF. The CDR3 region has the DNA TGTGCCAGCAGCTTACCTGGCATCAACAACTATGGCTACACCTTC. Using reference TRBV11-3 and TRBJ1-2 for the parts outside the CDR3, the full variable domain is EAGVVQSPRYKIIEKKQPVAFWCNPISGHNTLYWYLQNLGQGPELLIRYENEEAVDDSQLPKDRFSAERLKGVDSTLKIQPAELGDSAVYLCASSLPGINNYGYTFGSGTRLTVV.

The chain combines TRBV9 with TRBJ2-5; 10 nucleotides line up with TRBD2. From germline, CDR1 is SGDLS and CDR2 YYNGEE. This CDR3 comprises 15 residues. Unmatched junction bases numbered 4, after V lost 4 bases and J lost 1 base. The CDR3 sequence is CASSLRLAGQETQYF. The CDR3, as DNA: TGTGCCAGCAGCTTGCGACTAGCGGGCCAAGAGACCCAGTACTTC.

J is TRBJ2-1 and V is TRBV6-4, with 7 bases matching TRBD2. J lost 4 bases, V lost 6 bases, and 12 bases had no gene match. This CDR3 contains 16 residues. The germline gives CDR1 MRHNA, CDR2 SNTAGT. CDR3 amino acids: CASSTDLGGGYNEQFF. As DNA, the CDR3 is TGTGCCAGCAGCACTGACCTTGGGGGGGGATACAATGAGCAGTTCTTC.

CDR3 in amino acids: CASTRTGSYNEQFF. CDR3 coding DNA: TGTGCCAGTACCAGGACGGGGTCCTACAATGAGCAGTTCTTC. The V call is TRBV19, the J call TRBJ2-1, with a possible D match to TRBD2 (5 bases). Trimming stripped 7 bases from V and 1 base from J, with 11 bases between. CDR1 is LNHDA, CDR2 SQIVND, per germline (reference sequence). The CDR3 has 14 residues.

The rearrangement uses TRBV7-9 and TRBJ1-1, with D tentatively TRBD1 (6 bases). Trimming pared 5 bases from V and 5 bases from J, leaving 18 bases between. The CDR3 covers 15 residues. Germline CDR1 SEHNR, CDR2 FQNEAQ (reference sequence). CDR3 sequence (DNA): TGTGCCAGCAGCGCAGGAACAGGGACCCGAACTGAAGCTTTCTTT. Translated: CASSAGTGTRTEAFF.

This clone is a singleton in its sample. The chain combines TRBV6-4 with TRBJ2-3; 9 nucleotides match TRBD2. V shed 2 bases and J 3 bases; nucleotides not matched to a gene: 3. CDR1 is MRHNA and CDR2 is SNTAGT in the germline V gene. The CDR3 runs to 15 residues. The CDR3 DNA reads TGTGCCAGCAGTGACGGCGGGGGGGTAACAGATACGCAGTATTTT. Amino acids: CASSDGGGVTDTQYF.

The chain recombines TRBV15 with TRBJ2-1; 8 bases fit TRBD1. J gave up 0 bases and V 5 bases, and 9 bases lay outside the gene matches. CDR1 is LNHNV and CDR2 is YYDKDF in the germline V gene (reference sequence). The CDR3 has 17 amino acids. The CDR3 loop is CATSDRITGGSYNEQFF. The CDR3 bases are TGTGCCACCAGCGATAGAATTACAGGGGGCTCCTACAATGAGCAGTTCTTC.

The genes are TRBV5-1 and TRBJ1-2; D ambiguous. The CDR3 covers 19 residues. From germline, CDR1 is SGHRS and CDR2 YFSETQ. The V end was cut by 3 bases, the J end by 8 bases, with 32 bases between. The CDR3 DNA reads TGCGCCAGCAGCTCGCACGGCCCGGGAGATTTTATTGATGTGAACGGCTACACCTTC. It specifies CASSSHGPGDFIDVNGYTF.

The rearrangement uses TRBV11-3 and TRBJ2-7; the match to TRBD1 covers 8 bases. CDR3 length: 15 amino acids. CDR1 SGHNT and CDR2 YENEEA come from the germline V gene. The V segment lost 4 bases and the J segment 1 base; nucleotides outside the gene matches: 6. The chain's CDR3 is CASSSRQGASYEQYF. The CDR3 nucleotides are TGTGCCAGCAGCTCCCGTCAGGGGGCATCCTACGAGCAGTACTTC.

The chain has TRBV11-2 and TRBJ2-3; D uncertain. V was trimmed by 4 bases and J by 2 bases, leaving 13 bases between them. This CDR3 comprises 15 residues. Germline loops: CDR1 SGHAT, CDR2 FQNNGV. CDR3: CASSSELSPTDTQYF. Here the CDR3 DNA reads TGTGCCAGCAGCTCGGAGCTGTCCCCCACAGATACGCAGTATTTT.